Below are 27 T cell receptor beta chains sequenced from a single sample in a study of T cells after yellow fever vaccination. Each CDR3 protein is one row after TCRdb ran MiXCR on the 5' RACE reads. The sample lists under 500,000 distinct CDR3 sequences; over 15% were seen once. Sequenced material: PBMCs, taken before the yellow fever booster vaccination. These TCRs come from a man aged 18 to 29 who received the YFV17D yellow fever vaccine.

The DNA for the CDR3 is TGCAGCGCCCCGCTAGGGGCCAACGTCCTGACTTTC. It specifies CSAPLGANVLTF. V is TRBV20-1 and J is TRBJ2-6; D gene ambiguous. Germline CDR1 and CDR2: DFQATT and SNEGSKA (reference sequence). The CDR3 runs to 12 residues.

The V and J genes are TRBV7-8 and TRBJ2-5, with 11 bases lining up with TRBD2. Losses at the gene ends were 0 bases for V and 5 bases for J; bases not matched to a gene: 5. The length of the CDR3 is 16 residues. Germline V gives CDR1 SGHVS, CDR2 FQNEAQ. The CDR3 bases are TGTGCCAGCAGCTTAGCGGTAGCGGGGGGGACTGAGACCCAGTACTTC. Translation gives CASSLAVAGGTETQYF.

As regards this clonotype: One junction end disagrees with the germline gene, perhaps due to a read error. The chain is built from TRBV12-3 or TRBV12-4 and TRBJ2-1, with D hard to call. This CDR3 is built from 11 residues. The CDR3 DNA sequence: TGTTCCAGCAGTTTCCTGGGTGGGCCGTTCTTC. As protein: CSSSFLGGPFF.

A single count supports this clonotype. The CDR3 here is CASRQGIANYGYTF. The CDR3 bases are TGCGCCAGCAGACAGGGGATAGCTAACTATGGCTACACCTTC. This chain connects TRBV5-1 to TRBJ1-2, with 7 bases lining up with TRBD1. The ends lost 5 bases at V and 0 bases at J; junction bases unmatched: 4. The CDR3 is 14 amino acids. Germline CDR1 and CDR2: SGHRS and YFSETQ.

This clonotype was recorded a few times. The CDR3: CASSQSGGGNEQFF. CDR3 nucleotide sequence: TGCGCCAGCAGCCAGTCGGGGGGAGGGAATGAGCAGTTCTTC. V and J are TRBV4-3 and TRBJ2-1, with 7 bases fitting TRBD2. V dropped 3 bases and J dropped 7; count of bases not matched to a gene: 6. CDR3 length equals 14 residues. Germline V lookup: CDR1 LGHNA, CDR2 YSLEER.

There are a few counts of this clonotype. The chain has TRBV7-3 and TRBJ2-3, with D perhaps matching TRBD2 (6 bases). V was trimmed by 5 bases and J by 2 bases, leaving 14 bases between them. The CDR3 consists of 15 residues. Germline V lookup: CDR1 SGHTA, CDR2 FQGTGA. The chain's CDR3 is CASSNSGLDTDTQYF. In DNA form, the CDR3 reads TGTGCCAGCAGCAACTCGGGACTCGACACAGATACGCAGTATTTT.

The chain uses TRBV12-3 or TRBV12-4 and TRBJ2-5; possibly TRBD2 for D (5 bases). V was shortened by 9 bases and J by 0 bases, with 17 bases between the two germline ends. The CDR3 contains 15 residues. CDR3 sequence reads: CASTPRTGNQETQYF. For the CDR3, the DNA is TGTGCCAGTACGCCAAGGACGGGAAACCAAGAGACCCAGTACTTC.

In regard to this clonotype: One end of the junction is discordant with germline, which a read error may explain. The rearrangement joins TRBV7-9 to TRBJ2-2; the D gene is possibly TRBD2 (5 bases). CDR3 size: 16 residues. CDR1 and CDR2 from the germline V gene are SEHNR and FQNEAQ (reference sequence). The CDR3 here is CASRLDGVENPGELFF. CDR3 DNA sequence: TGTGCCAGCAGATTAGACGGGGTAGAGAACCCCGGGGAGCTGTTTTTT. Variable domain in full (rest from reference TRBV7-9 and TRBJ2-2): DTGVSQNPRHKITKRGQNVTFRCDPISEHNRLYWYRQTLGQGPEFLTYFQNEAQLEKSRLLSDRFSAERPKGSFSTLEIQRTEQGDSAMYLCASRLDGVENPGELFFGEGSRLTVL.

This clonotype came up many times. The V gene is TRBV5-1, the J gene TRBJ2-1; D ambiguous. The CDR3 is 13 residues long. Trimming cost V 0 bases and J 5 bases, with 6 bases left between them. The germline gives CDR1 SGHRS, CDR2 YFSETQ. The CDR3 nucleotides read TGCGCCAGCAGCTTGGCCCCCCACAATGAGCAGTTCTTC. It is translated as CASSLAPHNEQFF.

The chain carries TRBV6-6 and TRBJ2-1; a weak D match, TRBD2 (6 bases). V was pared by 1 base and J by 0 bases, with 10 bases between. The CDR3 consists of 16 residues. CDR1 is MNHNY and CDR2 is SVGAGI in the germline V gene (reference sequence). The CDR3 spells CASSYLSTSSYNEQFF. The CDR3 DNA reads as TGTGCCAGCAGTTACTTGTCGACTAGCTCCTACAATGAGCAGTTCTTC.

The chain combines TRBV11-2 with TRBJ2-1, with TRBD1 identical over 7 bases. The germline gives CDR1 SGHAT, CDR2 FQNNGV. The CDR3 length is 13 residues. V shed 3 bases and J 8 bases; nucleotides not matched to a gene: 4. The CDR3 reads CASSFRQGYEQFF. CDR3 in DNA: TGTGCCAGCAGCTTCCGACAGGGATATGAGCAGTTCTTC.

V usage is TRBV7-2 and J usage is TRBJ2-1; 10 bases align to TRBD2. Looked up from germline, CDR1 is SGHTA and CDR2 is FQGNSA. V gave up 3 bases and J gave up 4 bases; unmatched junction bases: 12. The CDR3 sequence is 18 residues long. DNA of the CDR3: TGTGCCAGCAGCTTCGAGGGGAAGACTAGCGGGCTATACAATGAGCAGTTCTTC. Its translation: CASSFEGKTSGLYNEQFF.

This clonotype was observed a handful of times. V gene TRBV9 combines with J gene TRBJ1-2, with D hard to call. The CDR3 covers 15 residues. Trimming took off 0 bases at V and 2 bases at J, with 11 bases between the two ends. CDR1 SGDLS and CDR2 YYNGEE come from the germline V gene. Written as DNA, the CDR3 is TGTGCCAGCAGCGTAGATCTAGGGCAGAACTATGGCTACACCTTC. It translates to CASSVDLGQNYGYTF.

The J gene is TRBJ1-2, the V gene TRBV4-1; 7 nucleotides agree with TRBD1. Germline-derived CDR1 and CDR2 are MGHRA and YSYEKL. V shed 4 bases, J shed 7 bases, and the junction held 9 bases outside the gene matches. The CDR3 is 14 residues long. The CDR3 nucleotides read TGCGCCAGCAGCCCGTTAGACAGGGAACGTGGCTACACCTTC. This translates into CASSPLDRERGYTF.

The chain employs TRBV7-9 and TRBJ1-2; TRBD1 aligns across 9 bases. Germline CDR1 and CDR2: SEHNR and FQNEAQ (reference sequence). V trimming: 5 bases; J trimming: 4 bases; junction bases outside the gene matches: 8. The CDR3 is 15 residues long. CDR3 residues: CASSQRTGALYGYTF. CDR3 in DNA: TGTGCCAGCAGCCAACGGACAGGGGCCCTCTATGGCTACACCTTC.

This chain joins TRBV6-5 and TRBJ2-7; 13 nucleotides match TRBD2. The CDR3 sequence is 15 residues long. V gave up 6 bases and J gave up 3 bases; unmatched junction bases: 5. CDR1 is MNHEY and CDR2 is SVGAGI in the germline V gene. The CDR3 nucleotides are TGTGCCAGCAGAATGGGACTAGCGGGAATCTACGAGCAGTACGTC. Its protein is CASRMGLAGIYEQYV.

This clonotype was seen only a few times. The chain uses TRBV7-9 and TRBJ1-5; 10 bases align to TRBD1. The V gene end was trimmed by 4 bases and the J gene end by 2 bases; junction bases not matched to a gene: 5. CDR3 size: 16 residues. Looked up from germline, CDR1 is SEHNR and CDR2 is FQNEAQ (reference sequence). The CDR3 protein is CASSSDRGLGNQPQHF. The CDR3 DNA reads TGTGCCAGCAGCTCAGACAGGGGGCTTGGCAATCAGCCCCAGCATTTT.

This clonotype occurred a few times. The genes are TRBV25-1 and TRBJ2-5; D might be TRBD2 (6 bases). Germline V lookup: CDR1 MGHDK, CDR2 SYGVNS. The V gene lost 7 bases and the J gene lost 1 base, with 16 bases spanning the gap. The CDR3 spans 15 residues. The CDR3: CASTPRRGPQETQYF. The CDR3 bases are TGTGCCAGCACCCCCCGGCGGGGTCCCCAAGAGACCCAGTACTTC.

Only a few counts were recorded for this clonotype. The chain couples TRBV7-3 to TRBJ2-3, with 7 bases identical to TRBD2. Unmatched junction bases numbered 17, after V lost 5 bases and J lost 0 bases. Germline CDR1 reads SGHTA; CDR2 reads FQGTGA. The CDR3 consists of 19 residues. CDR3 bases: TGTGCCAGCAGCCTCCGTCGACTAAGCGGGGCCGCTAGCACAGATACGCAGTATTTT. This gives the protein CASSLRRLSGAASTDTQYF.

The CDR3 coding sequence is TGCAGTGCTAGAGATGAATATAACTATGGCTACACCTTC. Protein sequence: CSARDEYNYGYTF. The chain employs TRBV20-1 and TRBJ1-2; D uncertain. The germline CDR1 and CDR2 sequences are DFQATT and SNEGSKA (reference sequence). The CDR3 sequence is 13 residues long. V lost 0 bases and J 1 base, leaving 6 bases between the germline ends.

The chain uses TRBV20-1 and TRBJ2-1; tentatively, D is TRBD2 (5 bases). The ends were cut back, 0 bases at V and 8 bases at J, with 17 bases in the middle. Germline CDR1 and CDR2: DFQATT and SNEGSKA (reference sequence). The CDR3 runs to 15 residues. CDR3 DNA sequence: TGCAGTGCTAGAGATCCGCTAGCCGGAAACGATGAGCAGTTCTTC. Protein product: CSARDPLAGNDEQFF.

This clonotype was seen a few times. The chain couples TRBV20-1 to TRBJ2-7, with D unresolved. The CDR3 spans 11 residues. Looked up from germline, CDR1 is DFQATT and CDR2 is SNEGSKA (reference sequence). The V end was cut by 5 bases, the J end by 3 bases, with 8 bases between. For the CDR3, the DNA is TGCAGTGCTTCCGGCCTCTACGAGCAGTACGTC. Protein product: CSASGLYEQYV.

This clonotype was seen only a few times. J is TRBJ1-1 and V is TRBV7-2; no clear D. This CDR3 contains 14 residues. V was clipped by 4 bases and J by 1 base, with 10 bases between them. The germline CDR1 and CDR2 sequences are SGHTA and FQGNSA. The CDR3 here is CASSSPGGNTEAFF. The DNA for the CDR3 is TGTGCCAGCAGCTCTCCCGGAGGGAACACTGAAGCTTTCTTT.

The chain employs TRBV20-1 and TRBJ2-7, with 8 bases lining up with TRBD2. CDR3 size: 14 residues. J was trimmed by 5 bases and V by 8 bases; bases with no gene match: 14. CDR1 is DFQATT, CDR2 SNEGSKA, per germline (reference sequence). The CDR3 sequence: CSPNPGGRQDEQYV. The CDR3 DNA reads as TGCAGTCCTAACCCGGGGGGGCGTCAGGACGAGCAGTACGTC.

This clonotype showed up just a few times. The rearrangement joins TRBV27 to TRBJ2-4; a weak D match, TRBD1 (5 bases). Trimming stripped 6 bases from V and 7 bases from J, with 13 bases between. The germline V gene encodes CDR1 MNHEY and CDR2 SMNVEV (reference sequence). CDR3 length: 13 residues. The DNA of the CDR3 is TGTGCCAGCAGCCCGATATCAGGGAACATTCAGTACTTC. This codes for CASSPISGNIQYF.

V and J are TRBV3-1 and TRBJ2-1; 8 nucleotides match TRBD2. Germline CDR1 is LGHDT and CDR2 is YNNKEL (reference sequence). The trim removed 4 bases at V and 10 bases at J, leaving 6 bases unmatched. The CDR3 consists of 13 residues. CDR3 DNA: TGTGCCAGCAGCCCTGCCCCGGGGGGGGAGCAGTTCTTC. It translates to CASSPAPGGEQFF.

There are a few counts of this clonotype. The chain joins TRBV10-3 to TRBJ2-1, with D tentatively TRBD1 (6 bases). Germline lookup yields CDR1 ENHRY and CDR2 SYGVKD. The CDR3 has 14 amino acids. The V and J ends lost 4 bases and 8 bases respectively, with 15 bases between them. Here the CDR3 DNA reads TGTGCCATCAGTGGGACGAGGGGGATTGATGAGCAGTTCTTC. This encodes CAISGTRGIDEQFF.